This T cell receptor beta chain was sequenced during a study of blood T cells in healthy people across ages. Across the study: The capture of about one barcoded beta molecule per two T cells was achieved by template switching. Study findings and constraints: Naive T cell percentage by flow cytometry tracked strongly with beta diversity. Age advanced and TCR beta diversity per million T cells fell, roughly linearly.

The germline V and J ends were trimmed by 0 bases and 6 bases, with 11 bases remaining between them. The CDR3 loop spans 14 amino acids. The germline gives CDR1 SGDLS, CDR2 YYNGEE. This clonotype was recorded only once. The antigen is undetermined. Combining a sample-barcoded 5' primer with a J-beta primer mix, a second PCR ran for roughly 7 to 12 cycles. TCRdb used MiXCR to reprocess the 5' RACE reads, holding one entry per CDR3 protein. The sample carries hundreds of thousands of distinct CDR3 sequences, roughly half recorded once. This chain links TRBV9 with TRBJ2-3; D may correspond to TRBD1 or TRBD2 (5 bases each). The sample taken for sequencing was blood. The sequence was collected from a woman over 75 in good health. CDR3 DNA sequence: TGTGCCAGCAGCGTAGACAGCTGGGGGGATACGCAGTATTTT. The encoded protein is CASSVDSWGDTQYF.